Below are 27 T cell receptor beta chains sequenced from a single sample in a study of Graves' ophthalmopathy and Graves' hyperthyroidism (dated by TCRdb to 2017 to 2018). Sequencing relied on an Illumina HiSeq 2000. For repertoire sequencing, TCR beta CDR3 regions were amplified from RNA transcripts. The first round was an RT-PCR using HTBI primers with the Qiagen OneStep RT-PCR kit, and this first round was followed by a second-round multiplex PCR, then size selection and purification. The raw public reads went through TCRdb reprocessing: fastp at Q25, MiXCR clone calling, in-frame beta chains kept. One record per CDR3 amino acid sequence lists the most common genes and DNA. This sample comprises about 410,000 distinct CDR3 sequences, approximately 16% of them detected only once. The ten biggest clones cover roughly 1.5% of the sample. Sequenced input: peripheral blood. These receptors were obtained from a woman under 30 with Graves' ophthalmopathy. Donor details come from another sample of the same person, matched by shared clones.

This clonotype was detected ten times or more. This rearrangement joins TRBV7-2 to TRBJ1-2, with 8 positions matching TRBD1. The ends lost 1 base at V and 2 bases at J; junction bases unmatched: 3. CDR1 is SGHTA and CDR2 is FQGNSA in the germline V gene. CDR3 length equals 15 residues. The chain's CDR3 is CASSLVGQANYGYTF. The CDR3 bases are TGTGCCAGCAGCTTAGTGGGACAGGCGAACTATGGCTACACCTTC. The full variable domain, completed using reference TRBV7-2 and TRBJ1-2, is GAGVSQSPSNKVTEKGKDVELRCDPISGHTALYWYRQSLGQGLEFLIYFQGNSAPDKSGLPSDRFSAERTGGSVSTLTIQRTQQEDSAVYLCASSLVGQANYGYTFGSGTRLTVV.

As regards this clonotype: A much larger clone lies a single base off, so this may be a read error. The chain has TRBV4-3 and TRBJ2-1; 10 bases match TRBD2. The CDR3 has 13 amino acids. The V gene's germline CDR1 is LGHNA and CDR2 YSLEER. In DNA form, the CDR3 reads TGCGCCAGCGGCCAAACGAGCGGGGGGGTGCAGTTCTTC. Amino acids: CASGQTSGGVQFF.

This clonotype was seen many times. In nucleotides, the CDR3 is TGTGCCAGCAGTTACATCTCAACAGGGCTTATCTACGAGCAGTACTTC. Translated: CASSYISTGLIYEQYF. The chain employs TRBV6-2 or TRBV6-3 and TRBJ2-7; maybe TRBD1 (6 bases). The ends were cut back, 2 bases at V and 3 bases at J, with 17 bases in the middle. The CDR3 spans 16 residues. From germline, CDR1 is MNHEY and CDR2 SVGEGT.

J is TRBJ2-5 and V is TRBV4-2; maybe TRBD2 (5 bases). Germline assignment: CDR1 LGHNA and CDR2 YNFKEQ. The germline V and J ends were trimmed by 1 base and 1 base, with 19 bases remaining between them. CDR3 size: 18 residues. CDR3 sequence: CASSQGIIRRITQETQYF. CDR3 bases: TGTGCCAGCAGCCAAGGAATAATAAGGAGGATCACCCAAGAGACCCAGTACTTC.

This clonotype has a count of ten or more. One junction end does not reproduce the germline sequence, and a read error may be involved. V usage is TRBV30 and J usage is TRBJ2-5; perhaps TRBD1 as D (5 bases). Germline values: CDR1 GTSNPN, CDR2 SVGIG (reference sequence). CDR3 size: 12 residues. CDR3 nucleotides: TGTGCCAGGAGAGGCAAGGGGGAGACCCAGTACTTC. Protein sequence: CARRGKGETQYF.

The CDR3 region has the DNA TGTGCCAGCAGTTCCCAGGGGCCGAACACCGGGGAGCTGTTTTTT. This sequence encodes CASSSQGPNTGELFF. The chain recombines TRBV12-3 or TRBV12-4 with TRBJ2-2, with D possibly matching TRBD1 (6 bases). CDR3 size: 15 residues. With 4 bases removed from V and 0 bases from J, the gap between germline ends came to 9 bases.

This clonotype was observed at least ten times. The J gene is TRBJ1-3, the V gene TRBV12-3 or TRBV12-4; 10 bases agree with TRBD1. CDR3 length equals 14 residues. After removal of 6 bases from V and 7 bases from J, the junction contained 6 bases not matched to a gene. CDR3 loop: CASSDPGQGNTIYF. The DNA of the CDR3 is TGTGCCAGCAGCGATCCGGGACAGGGGAACACCATATATTTT.

This clonotype was observed at least ten times. The V and J genes are TRBV20-1 and TRBJ2-4, with D possibly TRBD2 on 5 matching bases. CDR3 length: 15 amino acids. V lost 1 base and J lost 0, with 10 bases in between. Germline V gene sequence: CDR1 DFQATT, CDR2 SNEGSKA (reference sequence). CDR3 sequence reads: CSARGGLAAKNIQYF. The CDR3 DNA reads as TGCAGTGCTAGAGGAGGACTGGCAGCCAAAAACATTCAGTACTTC.

This clonotype was found many times. The chain couples TRBV25-1 to TRBJ1-1; a possible D gene is TRBD1 (5 bases). Trimming took 5 bases from V and 0 from J, leaving 13 bases between them. CDR1 and CDR2 from the germline V gene are MGHDK and SYGVNS. This CDR3 contains 15 residues. CDR3 nucleotide sequence: TGTGCCAGCAGTTACGGGGCGGGGTTGAACACTGAAGCTTTCTTT. This sequence encodes CASSYGAGLNTEAFF.

This clonotype occurred many times. The chain has TRBV12-3 or TRBV12-4 and TRBJ1-5, with unresolved D. The length of the CDR3 is 15 residues. Trimming shortened V by 1 base and J by 3 bases, and 10 bases separated the two germline ends. The CDR3 nucleotides read TGTGCCAGCAGTTTAGAACGGGCTTACAATCAGCCCCAGCATTTT. The encoded protein is CASSLERAYNQPQHF.

Many counts were recorded for this clonotype. The V and J genes are TRBV7-9 and TRBJ1-1; no definite D call. Per germline, CDR1 SEHNR and CDR2 FQNEAQ (reference sequence). With 2 bases removed from V and 3 bases from J, the gap between germline ends came to 7 bases. There are 13 residues in the CDR3. The CDR3 nucleotides read TGTGCCAGCAGCTTAAAAAGGGACACTGAAGCTTTCTTT. Amino acids: CASSLKRDTEAFF.

The chain employs TRBV27 and TRBJ2-7; 9 bases map to TRBD2. From germline, CDR1 is MNHEY and CDR2 SMNVEV (reference sequence). J lost 0 bases, V lost 2 bases, and 8 bases had no gene match. This CDR3 has 17 amino acids. The CDR3 bases are TGTGCCAGCAGTTTAGGGAGGGCGGGAGGGATCTCCTACGAGCAGTACTTC. The encoded protein is CASSLGRAGGISYEQYF.

The table lists this clonotype with many counts. V gene TRBV6-1 combines with J gene TRBJ2-7; TRBD1 agrees at 7 bases. Trimming cost V 4 bases and J 2 bases; bases outside gene matches: 2. This CDR3 is built from 13 residues. CDR1 MNHNS and CDR2 SASEGT come from the germline V gene. The CDR3 loop is CASSVGTAYEQYF. CDR3 coding DNA: TGTGCCAGCAGTGTGGGGACAGCCTACGAGCAGTACTTC.

There are many counts of this clonotype. This chain links TRBV6-6 with TRBJ1-6; 7 bases are a match to TRBD1. There are 17 residues in the CDR3. The V gene end was trimmed by 6 bases and the J gene end by 0 bases; junction bases not matched to a gene: 8. CDR1 is MNHNY and CDR2 is SVGAGI in the germline V gene (reference sequence). CDR3 in DNA: TGTGCCAGCAGCCGAACAGGGGCCAGCTCCTATAATTCACCCCTCCACTTT. Translated, it gives CASSRTGASSYNSPLHF.

CDR3 region: CASSFRYKQYF. As DNA, the CDR3 is TGTGCCAGCAGTTTTCGGTACAAGCAGTACTTC. V usage is TRBV6-2 or TRBV6-3 and J usage is TRBJ2-7, with unresolved D. This CDR3 comprises 11 residues. Germline CDR1 is MNHEY and CDR2 is SVGEGT. V was pared by 4 bases and J by 8 bases, with 9 bases between.

Ten or more counts support this clonotype. This rearrangement joins TRBV27 to TRBJ2-5, with D possibly being TRBD1 (6 bases). Germline assignment: CDR1 MNHEY and CDR2 SMNVEV (reference sequence). The V gene lost 5 bases and the J gene lost 5 bases, with 18 bases spanning the gap. The CDR3 spans 15 residues. CDR3 sequence (DNA): TGTGCCAGCAGTCCTCAGGGGCAATCGGGGGAGACCCAGTACTTC. Its translation is CASSPQGQSGETQYF.

This clonotype was recorded many times. The J gene is TRBJ1-5, the V gene TRBV4-1, with D uncertain. This CDR3 comprises 16 residues. CDR1 and CDR2 from the germline V gene are MGHRA and YSYEKL. V gave up 1 base and J gave up 11 bases, with 21 bases separating them. CDR3 sequence reads: CASSQVMVGSLGAQHF. For the CDR3, the DNA is TGCGCCAGCAGCCAAGTTATGGTGGGCAGCCTCGGGGCCCAGCATTTT.

This clonotype showed up many times. V usage is TRBV11-1 and J usage is TRBJ1-1; weak D call: TRBD1 (5 bases). The CDR3 is made up of 13 amino acids. Germline CDR1 and CDR2: SGHAT and FQDESV (reference sequence). With 4 bases removed from V and 11 bases from J, the gap between germline ends came to 17 bases. The CDR3 nucleotides read TGTGCCAGCAGCTCAGGGCGACAGACAGACGCTTTCTTT. Amino acids: CASSSGRQTDAFF.

This clonotype has a handful of counts. This sequence joins TRBV27 and TRBJ2-2; D is possibly TRBD2 (6 bases). Trimming took 5 bases from V and 7 from J, leaving 17 bases between them. This CDR3 region has 15 residues. Looked up from germline, CDR1 is MNHEY and CDR2 is SMNVEV (reference sequence). The CDR3 spells CASSPRAGIVGELFF. In DNA form, the CDR3 reads TGTGCCAGCAGTCCCCGGGCGGGGATAGTCGGGGAGCTGTTTTTT.

This clonotype was recorded many times. The genes are TRBV7-7 and TRBJ2-2; 13 bases agree with TRBD2. V was clipped by 5 bases and J by 5 bases; unmatched bases: 5. This CDR3 has 16 amino acids. Germline loops: CDR1 SSHAT, CDR2 FNYEAQ (reference sequence). CDR3 DNA: TGTGCCAGCAGCCCAGGACTAGCGGGAGTGACCGGGGAGCTGTTTTTT. Translated, it gives CASSPGLAGVTGELFF.

In this sample, this clonotype turned up many times. The chain links TRBV7-2 to TRBJ1-2, with D unresolved. The CDR3 is 13 residues long. V was trimmed by 2 bases and J by 3 bases, leaving 7 bases between them. Germline V lookup: CDR1 SGHTA, CDR2 FQGNSA. CDR3 amino acids: CASSLSDDYGYTF. CDR3 DNA: TGTGCCAGCAGCTTATCCGACGACTATGGCTACACCTTC.

This clonotype occurred many times. The chain combines TRBV19 with TRBJ1-5; 10 bases align to TRBD1. The CDR3 totals 15 residues. With 5 bases clipped from V and 7 bases from J, the junction kept 8 bases outside the gene matches. Germline CDR1 reads LNHDA; CDR2 reads SQIVND (reference sequence). The CDR3 sequence: CASSVTGGAEQPQHF. CDR3 bases: TGTGCCAGTAGTGTGACAGGGGGCGCGGAACAGCCCCAGCATTTT.

This clonotype was counted many times. This chain uses TRBV12-3 or TRBV12-4 with TRBJ2-7; maybe TRBD2 (6 bases). This CDR3 spans 13 amino acids. The CDR3 here is CASGGVHSYEQYF. The CDR3 DNA follows: TGTGCGAGCGGCGGGGTCCACTCCTACGAGCAGTACTTC.

This clonotype was seen at least ten times. V gene TRBV12-3 or TRBV12-4 combines with J gene TRBJ2-7, with D possibly matching TRBD2 (7 bases). Trimming cost V 5 bases and J 9 bases, with 23 bases left between them. The CDR3 has 15 amino acids. The chain's CDR3 is CASSGRGEHTKGQYF. The CDR3 region has the DNA TGTGCCAGCAGTGGGAGGGGGGAACACACCAAGGGGCAGTACTTC.

This clonotype showed up many times. This chain joins TRBV6-1 and TRBJ2-7, with D uncertain. This CDR3 has 13 amino acids. Germline CDR1 and CDR2: MNHNS and SASEGT. Between the trimmed V and J ends, which lost 2 bases and 3 bases, there was a span of 8 bases. This chain's CDR3 is CASSESMNYEQYF. In DNA form, the CDR3 reads TGTGCCAGCAGTGAATCGATGAACTACGAGCAGTACTTC.

The chain joins TRBV4-2 to TRBJ1-5; 9 bases map to TRBD1. CDR3 length: 21 residues. Germline V gives CDR1 LGHNA, CDR2 YNFKEQ. V was clipped by 11 bases and J by 3 bases; unmatched bases: 29. The CDR3 DNA is TGTGCCTGGAGCCACGGCTTGAGGGGACAGGGAACCGTGGGGACCAATCAGCCCCAGCATTTT. Translated: CAWSHGLRGQGTVGTNQPQHF.

This clonotype was seen many times. This sequence joins TRBV4-1 and TRBJ1-1, with unresolved D. This CDR3 contains 19 residues. V shed 1 base and J shed 0 bases, with 21 bases lying between them. The germline CDR1 and CDR2 sequences are MGHRA and YSYEKL. The CDR3 is CASSQASGSPANMNTEAFF. In DNA, the CDR3 is TGCGCCAGCAGCCAAGCCTCAGGATCCCCCGCGAATATGAACACTGAAGCTTTCTTT.